The 25 T cell receptor beta chains listed next were all sequenced from one sample in a study of cytomegalovirus exposure and HLA in healthy donors. PCR used 60 Vbeta primers and 13 Jbeta primers. Sequencing was performed with immunoSEQ multiplex PCR; in TCRdb, only in-frame clones are kept and a portion is missing. The sample holds roughly 160,000 clones, 80% seen once. Sequenced material: PBMCs. The origin of the receptors is a woman aged 45-65 years in good health and CMV-seronegative.

V gene TRBV4-2 combines with J gene TRBJ2-7; tentatively, D is TRBD1 (6 bases). The CDR3 sequence is 15 residues long. The ends were cut back, 3 bases at V and 3 bases at J, with 15 bases in the middle. Germline V CDR1 and CDR2: LGHNA, YNFKEQ. The CDR3 DNA follows: TGTGCCAGCAGCCAGCGAAGAGTACAGGGCTACGAGCAGTACTTC. It yields the protein CASSQRRVQGYEQYF.

This chain joins TRBV29-1 and TRBJ2-1; possibly TRBD2 for D (5 bases). Germline-derived CDR1 and CDR2 are SQVTM and ANQGSEA. The V gene lost 8 bases and the J gene lost 2 bases, with 16 bases spanning the gap. The CDR3 length is 14 residues. The CDR3 is CSTEWEPPYNEQFF. Here the CDR3 DNA reads TGCAGCACCGAGTGGGAGCCCCCCTACAATGAGCAGTTCTTC.

The chain combines TRBV7-2 with TRBJ1-5, with D unresolved. V was trimmed by 5 bases and J by 9 bases, leaving 11 bases between them. The V gene's germline CDR1 is SGHTA and CDR2 FQGNSA. The CDR3 runs 12 residues. DNA of the CDR3: TGTGCCAGCAGCCCGAGGGTTGGGCCCCAGCATTTT. This codes for CASSPRVGPQHF. Looking up the rest from reference TRBV7-2 and TRBJ1-5 gives the full variable domain: GAGVSQSPSNKVTEKGKDVELRCDPISGHTALYWYRQSLGQGLEFLIYFQGNSAPDKSGLPSDRFSAERTGGSVSTLTIQRTQQEDSAVYLCASSPRVGPQHFGDGTRLSIL.

V and J are TRBV29-1 and TRBJ2-7; TRBD1 matches at 9 bases. Trimming cost V 3 bases and J 5 bases; bases outside gene matches: 5. Per the germline V gene, CDR1 is SQVTM and CDR2 is ANQGSEA. The CDR3 loop spans 13 amino acids. CDR3 DNA sequence: TGCAGCGTTGATTACAGGGGGCAGGACGAGCAGTACTTC. The encoded protein is CSVDYRGQDEQYF.

The chain employs TRBV10-3 and TRBJ2-5; D not certain. This CDR3 is built from 13 residues. Germline V gene sequence: CDR1 ENHRY, CDR2 SYGVKD. The ends were cut back, 3 bases at V and 0 bases at J, with 5 bases in the middle. CDR3 protein: CAISEDNQETQYF. DNA for the CDR3: TGTGCCATCAGTGAAGACAACCAAGAGACCCAGTACTTC.

The V call is TRBV11-2, the J call TRBJ2-5; the D gene is possibly TRBD2 (5 bases). The CDR3 totals 12 residues. Looked up from germline, CDR1 is SGHAT and CDR2 is FQNNGV. The ends were cut back, 8 bases at V and 0 bases at J, with 7 bases in the middle. The CDR3 protein is CASGEYQETQYF. CDR3 DNA: TGTGCCAGCGGGGAGTACCAAGAGACCCAGTACTTC.

Here the CDR3 reads CASSPLRTGEETQYF. DNA for the CDR3: TGTGCCAGCTCACCACTCAGGACAGGGGAAGAGACCCAGTACTTC. The chain employs TRBV18 and TRBJ2-5; 9 bases line up with TRBD1. There are 15 residues in the CDR3. V lost 1 base, J lost 3 bases, and 3 bases stayed unmatched. Germline V gene sequence: CDR1 KGHSH, CDR2 LQKENI. The whole variable domain, filled in from reference TRBV18 and TRBJ2-5, reads NAGVMQNPRHLVRRRGQEARLRCSPMKGHSHVYWYRQLPEEGLKFMVYLQKENIIDESGMPKERFSAEFPKEGPSILRIQQVVRGDSAAYFCASSPLRTGEETQYFGPGTRLLVL.

The chain is built from TRBV7-9 and TRBJ2-7, with 8 bases identical to TRBD1. The CDR3 extends over 14 amino acids. Germline CDR1 and CDR2: SEHNR and FQNEAQ (reference sequence). The trim removed 1 base at V and 7 bases at J, leaving 6 bases unmatched. The CDR3 region is CASSLDRGWEEQYF. The CDR3 DNA follows: TGTGCCAGCAGCTTAGACAGGGGGTGGGAAGAGCAGTACTTC. Together with reference TRBV7-9 and TRBJ2-7, the CDR3 gives the full variable domain: DTGVSQNPRHKITKRGQNVTFRCDPISEHNRLYWYRQTLGQGPEFLTYFQNEAQLEKSRLLSDRFSAERPKGSFSTLEIQRTEQGDSAMYLCASSLDRGWEEQYFGPGTRLTVT.

The rearrangement links TRBV11-2 to TRBJ1-4; TRBD1 agrees at 7 bases. The germline V gene encodes CDR1 SGHAT and CDR2 FQNNGV. The CDR3 consists of 12 residues. V shed 3 bases, J shed 13 bases, and the junction held 5 bases outside the gene matches. The CDR3 nucleotides are TGTGCCAGCAGCTTGCCCCGGGACAGACTGTTTTTT. It yields the protein CASSLPRDRLFF.

The chain joins TRBV2 to TRBJ2-7; a weak D match, TRBD2 (6 bases). In germline, CDR1 is SNHLY, CDR2 FYNNEI. The CDR3 spans 14 residues. V was trimmed by 5 bases and J by 1 base, leaving 12 bases between them. The CDR3 loop reads CASSLGTRSYEQYF. DNA of the CDR3: TGTGCCAGCAGTCTAGGGACTCGATCCTACGAGCAGTACTTC.

This rearrangement joins TRBV7-2 to TRBJ1-2; 7 nucleotides line up with TRBD1. With 5 bases clipped from V and 7 bases from J, the junction kept 10 bases outside the gene matches. The length of the CDR3 is 14 residues. The V gene's germline CDR1 is SGHTA and CDR2 FQGNSA. The CDR3 nucleotides read TGTGCCAGCAGCGACTCCGGGACAGTTGGTGGCTACACCTTC. Amino acid sequence: CASSDSGTVGGYTF.

This clone was counted only a few times. V gene TRBV28 combines with J gene TRBJ2-1, with 7 positions matching TRBD1. Germline V gives CDR1 MDHEN, CDR2 SYDVKM. The CDR3 contains 16 residues. Losses at the gene ends were 3 bases for V and 0 bases for J; bases not matched to a gene: 5. The CDR3, as DNA: TGTGCCAGCAGTTTTAGGGACAGAGTCTCCTACAATGAGCAGTTCTTC. It is translated as CASSFRDRVSYNEQFF.

The sample holds a few counts of this clone. The chain has TRBV19 and TRBJ1-5; TRBD1 matches 8 bases. Germline CDR1 is LNHDA and CDR2 is SQIVND (reference sequence). The CDR3 runs to 15 residues. V dropped 7 bases and J dropped 5; count of bases not matched to a gene: 10. The CDR3: CASTATGADDQPQHF. The CDR3 bases are TGTGCCAGTACCGCGACAGGGGCGGACGATCAGCCCCAGCATTTT.

The chain links TRBV15 to TRBJ1-1; D is perhaps TRBD1 (6 bases). CDR3 length: 13 residues. The V gene lost 0 bases and the J gene lost 9 bases, with 11 bases spanning the gap. Germline CDR1 is LNHNV and CDR2 is YYDKDF (reference sequence). CDR3 residues: CATSRDRGSQAFF. CDR3 in DNA: TGTGCCACCAGCAGAGACAGGGGCAGTCAAGCTTTCTTT.

The rearrangement joins TRBV25-1 to TRBJ2-1; 7 positions agree with TRBD2. There are 16 residues in the CDR3. Per germline, CDR1 MGHDK and CDR2 SYGVNS. The junction had 9 bases not matched to a gene; V was cut back by 3 bases and J by 4 bases. CDR3: CASSEGPGGWYNEQFF. The CDR3 DNA reads as TGTGCCAGCAGTGAGGGTCCCGGGGGGTGGTACAATGAGCAGTTCTTC.

V usage is TRBV6-1 and J usage is TRBJ2-7; no definite D call. Germline values: CDR1 MNHNS, CDR2 SASEGT. The CDR3 loop spans 13 amino acids. The V and J ends lost 6 bases and 3 bases respectively, with 12 bases between them. CDR3 residues: CASSLEHYYEQYF. For the CDR3, the DNA is TGTGCCAGCAGCCTCGAACACTACTACGAGCAGTACTTC.

The chain has TRBV19 and TRBJ2-3; TRBD2 matches 8 bases. The CDR3 sequence is 17 residues long. V shed 5 bases, J shed 0 bases, and the junction held 10 bases outside the gene matches. Germline CDR1 is LNHDA and CDR2 is SQIVND (reference sequence). The CDR3 sequence: CASSDPGLAGSTDTQYF. The CDR3 DNA is TGTGCCAGTAGTGATCCGGGGTTAGCGGGAAGCACAGATACGCAGTATTTT.

This clone was counted a few times. J is TRBJ2-3 and V is TRBV2, with 10 bases identical to TRBD2. Per germline, CDR1 SNHLY and CDR2 FYNNEI. This CDR3 is built from 14 residues. V lost 10 bases, J lost 7 bases, and 11 bases stayed unmatched. CDR3 DNA: TGTGCCACCCATGGGGCTAGCGGGGGAAATACGCAGTATTTT. Residues: CATHGASGGNTQYF.

This chain uses TRBV5-1 with TRBJ2-2; D is uncertain. V gave up 2 bases and J gave up 3 bases, with 11 bases separating them. The CDR3 loop spans 15 amino acids. CDR1 and CDR2 from the germline V gene are SGHRS and YFSETQ. CDR3 loop: CASSFFSSYTGELFF. CDR3 nucleotide sequence: TGCGCCAGCAGCTTTTTTAGCTCCTACACCGGGGAGCTGTTTTTT.

This chain links TRBV7-9 with TRBJ2-1; 13 positions match TRBD2. The ends lost 4 bases at V and 5 bases at J; junction bases unmatched: 2. Germline loops: CDR1 SEHNR, CDR2 FQNEAQ (reference sequence). This CDR3 has 15 residues. As DNA, the CDR3 is TGTGCCAGCAGCTCCGGGACTAGCGGGAACAATGAGCAGTTCTTC. Its protein product is CASSSGTSGNNEQFF.

The J gene is TRBJ1-5, the V gene TRBV28; 8 bases align to TRBD1. J was trimmed by 7 bases and V by 4 bases; bases with no gene match: 3. This CDR3 has 13 residues. The V gene's germline CDR1 is MDHEN and CDR2 SYDVKM. CDR3 loop: CASSWQGAQPQHF. CDR3 sequence (DNA): TGTGCCAGCAGTTGGCAGGGGGCACAGCCCCAGCATTTT.

The J gene is TRBJ2-3, the V gene TRBV9; D not resolved. V dropped 0 bases and J dropped 2 bases, with 10 bases sitting between them. Per germline, CDR1 SGDLS and CDR2 YYNGEE. This CDR3 spans 15 amino acids. The CDR3 region has the DNA TGTGCCAGCAGCGTAGGTCTGGGCCCCACAGATACGCAGTATTTT. It encodes CASSVGLGPTDTQYF.

This chain links TRBV5-1 with TRBJ2-5, with no clear D. With 1 base removed from V and 3 bases from J, the gap between germline ends came to 10 bases. The CDR3 is 14 amino acids. Germline CDR1 reads SGHRS; CDR2 reads YFSETQ. The CDR3 loop is CASSLPLLEETQYF. CDR3 bases: TGCGCCAGCAGCTTGCCGTTACTGGAAGAGACCCAGTACTTC.

This chain connects TRBV28 to TRBJ2-3; D possibly corresponds to TRBD1 (6 bases). This CDR3 has 14 amino acids. V was shortened by 2 bases and J by 2 bases, with 8 bases between the two germline ends. Germline V gene sequence: CDR1 MDHEN, CDR2 SYDVKM. The CDR3 loop reads CASSLNRVTDTQYF. The CDR3 bases are TGTGCCAGCAGTTTAAACAGGGTCACAGATACGCAGTATTTT.

The chain recombines TRBV5-6 with TRBJ2-1; tentatively, D is TRBD1 (6 bases). Looked up from germline, CDR1 is SGHDT and CDR2 is YYEEEE. Trimming left V 2 bases short and J 6 bases short, with 15 bases between. CDR3 length equals 15 residues. CDR3 protein: CASSFRQVLLNEQFF. CDR3 DNA sequence: TGTGCCAGCAGCTTCAGACAGGTCCTACTCAATGAGCAGTTCTTC. The full variable domain, its missing parts supplied by reference TRBV5-6 and TRBJ2-1, is DAGVTQSPTHLIKTRGQQVTLRCSPKSGHDTVSWYQQALGQGPQFIFQYYEEEERQRGNFPDRFSGHQFPNYSSELNVNALLLGDSALYLCASSFRQVLLNEQFFGPGTRLTVL.